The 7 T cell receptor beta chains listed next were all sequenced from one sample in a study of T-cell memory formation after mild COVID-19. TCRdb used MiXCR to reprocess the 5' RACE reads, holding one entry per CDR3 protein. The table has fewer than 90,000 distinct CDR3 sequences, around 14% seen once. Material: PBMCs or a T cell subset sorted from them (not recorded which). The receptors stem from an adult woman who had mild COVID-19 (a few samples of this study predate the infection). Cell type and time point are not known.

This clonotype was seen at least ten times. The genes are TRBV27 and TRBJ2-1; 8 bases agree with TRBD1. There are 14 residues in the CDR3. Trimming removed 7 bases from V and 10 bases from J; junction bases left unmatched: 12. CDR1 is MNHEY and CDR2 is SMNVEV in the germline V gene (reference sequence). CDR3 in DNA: TGTGCCAGCAAAGGACAGGGTTTAGTTATGGAGCAGTTCTTC. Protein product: CASKGQGLVMEQFF.

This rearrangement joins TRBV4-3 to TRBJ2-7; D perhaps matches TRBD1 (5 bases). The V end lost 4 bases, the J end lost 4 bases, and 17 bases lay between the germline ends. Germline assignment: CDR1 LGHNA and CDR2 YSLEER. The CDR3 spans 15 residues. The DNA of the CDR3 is TGCGCCAGCAGCCCGACAGTGGCGGATTATTACGAGCAGTACTTC. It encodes CASSPTVADYYEQYF.

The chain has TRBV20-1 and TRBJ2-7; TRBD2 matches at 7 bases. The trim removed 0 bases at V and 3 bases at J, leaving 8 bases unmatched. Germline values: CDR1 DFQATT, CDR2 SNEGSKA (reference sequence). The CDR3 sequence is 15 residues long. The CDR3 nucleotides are TGCAGTGCTAGAGATAGTACATGGGGGGGCTACGAGCAGTACTTC. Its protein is CSARDSTWGGYEQYF.

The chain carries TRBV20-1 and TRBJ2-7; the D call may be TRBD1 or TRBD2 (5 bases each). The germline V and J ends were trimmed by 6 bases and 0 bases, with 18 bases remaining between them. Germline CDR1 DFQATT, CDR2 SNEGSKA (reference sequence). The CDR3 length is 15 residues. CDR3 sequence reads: CSAVPRDVSSYEQYF. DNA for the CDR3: TGCAGTGCCGTACCCAGGGACGTGTCCTCCTACGAGCAGTACTTC.

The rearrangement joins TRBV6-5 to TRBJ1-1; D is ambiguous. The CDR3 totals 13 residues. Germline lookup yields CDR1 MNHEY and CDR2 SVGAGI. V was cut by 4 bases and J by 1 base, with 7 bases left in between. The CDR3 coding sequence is TGTGCCAGCAGTTCCTTTAGGAACACTGAAGCTTTCTTT. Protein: CASSSFRNTEAFF.

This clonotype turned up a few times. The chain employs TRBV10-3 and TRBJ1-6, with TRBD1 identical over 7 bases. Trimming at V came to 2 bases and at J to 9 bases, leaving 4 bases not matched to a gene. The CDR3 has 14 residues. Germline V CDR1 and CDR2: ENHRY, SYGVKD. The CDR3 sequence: CAISEVGGGSPLHF. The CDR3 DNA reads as TGTGCCATCAGTGAGGTAGGGGGCGGTTCACCCCTCCACTTT.

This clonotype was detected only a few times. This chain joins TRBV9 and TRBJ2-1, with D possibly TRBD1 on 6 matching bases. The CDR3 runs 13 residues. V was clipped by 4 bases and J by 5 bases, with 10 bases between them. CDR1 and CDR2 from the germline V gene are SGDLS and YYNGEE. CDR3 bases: TGTGCCAGCAGCATTACAGGGAACAATGAGCAGTTCTTC. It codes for CASSITGNNEQFF.